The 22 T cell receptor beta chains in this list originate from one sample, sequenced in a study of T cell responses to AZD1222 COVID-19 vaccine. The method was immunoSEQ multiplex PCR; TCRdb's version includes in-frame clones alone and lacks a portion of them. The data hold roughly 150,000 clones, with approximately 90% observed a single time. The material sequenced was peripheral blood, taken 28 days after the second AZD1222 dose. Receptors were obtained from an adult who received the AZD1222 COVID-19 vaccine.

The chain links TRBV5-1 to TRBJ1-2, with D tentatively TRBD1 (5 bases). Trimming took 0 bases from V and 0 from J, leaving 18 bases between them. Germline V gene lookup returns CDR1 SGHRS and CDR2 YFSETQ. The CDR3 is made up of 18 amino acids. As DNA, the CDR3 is TGCGCCAGCAGCTTGGAACCCCCAGGGAGGACTCCTAACTATGGCTACACCTTC. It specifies CASSLEPPGRTPNYGYTF.

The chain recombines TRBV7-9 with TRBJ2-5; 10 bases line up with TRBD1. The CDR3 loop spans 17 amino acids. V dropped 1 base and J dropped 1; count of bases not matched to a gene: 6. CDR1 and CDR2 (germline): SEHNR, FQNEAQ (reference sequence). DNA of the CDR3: TGTGCCAGCAGCTTAGGAGGGGGACAGGGGACCCAAGAGACCCAGTACTTC. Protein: CASSLGGGQGTQETQYF.

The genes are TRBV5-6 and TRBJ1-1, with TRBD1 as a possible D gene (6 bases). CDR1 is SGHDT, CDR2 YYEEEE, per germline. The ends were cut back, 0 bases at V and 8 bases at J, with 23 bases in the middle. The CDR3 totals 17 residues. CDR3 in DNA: TGTGCCAGCAGCTTGGTCGCAGGGGAAGGTTTAAAGATGGAAGCTTTCTTT. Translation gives CASSLVAGEGLKMEAFF. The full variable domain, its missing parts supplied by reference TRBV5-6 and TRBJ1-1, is DAGVTQSPTHLIKTRGQQVTLRCSPKSGHDTVSWYQQALGQGPQFIFQYYEEEERQRGNFPDRFSGHQFPNYSSELNVNALLLGDSALYLCASSLVAGEGLKMEAFFGQGTRLTVV.

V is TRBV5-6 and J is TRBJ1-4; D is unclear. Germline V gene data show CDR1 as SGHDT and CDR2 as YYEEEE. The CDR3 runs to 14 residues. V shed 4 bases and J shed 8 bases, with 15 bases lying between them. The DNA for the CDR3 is TGTGCCAGCAGCCCGGGAGTCTTGGGGGAAAAACTGTTTTTT. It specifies CASSPGVLGEKLFF. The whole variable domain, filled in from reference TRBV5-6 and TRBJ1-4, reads DAGVTQSPTHLIKTRGQQVTLRCSPKSGHDTVSWYQQALGQGPQFIFQYYEEEERQRGNFPDRFSGHQFPNYSSELNVNALLLGDSALYLCASSPGVLGEKLFFGSGTQLSVL.

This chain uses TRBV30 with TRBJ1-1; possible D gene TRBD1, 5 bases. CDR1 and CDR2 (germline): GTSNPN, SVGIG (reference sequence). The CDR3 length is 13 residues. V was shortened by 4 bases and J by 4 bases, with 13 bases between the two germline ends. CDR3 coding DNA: TGTGCCTGGATTTCAGGGTGGGTCACTGAAGCTTTCTTT. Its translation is CAWISGWVTEAFF.

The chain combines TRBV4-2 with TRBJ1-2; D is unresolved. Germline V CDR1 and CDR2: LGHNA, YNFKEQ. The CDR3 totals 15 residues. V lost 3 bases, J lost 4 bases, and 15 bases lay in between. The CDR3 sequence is CASSHERNDRYGYTF. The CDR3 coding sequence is TGTGCCAGCAGCCACGAACGAAATGATCGCTATGGCTACACCTTC.

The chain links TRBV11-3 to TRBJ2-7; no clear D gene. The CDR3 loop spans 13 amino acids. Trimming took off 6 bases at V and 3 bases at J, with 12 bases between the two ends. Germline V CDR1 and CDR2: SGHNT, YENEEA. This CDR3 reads CASRPRTSYEQYF. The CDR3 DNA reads TGTGCCAGCAGGCCCAGAACGAGCTACGAGCAGTACTTC.

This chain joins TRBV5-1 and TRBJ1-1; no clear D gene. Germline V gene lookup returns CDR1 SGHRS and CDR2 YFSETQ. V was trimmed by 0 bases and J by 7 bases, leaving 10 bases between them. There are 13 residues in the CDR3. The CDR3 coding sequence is TGCGCCAGCAGCTTGGCGGATCTGGGTGAAGCTTTCTTT. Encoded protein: CASSLADLGEAFF.

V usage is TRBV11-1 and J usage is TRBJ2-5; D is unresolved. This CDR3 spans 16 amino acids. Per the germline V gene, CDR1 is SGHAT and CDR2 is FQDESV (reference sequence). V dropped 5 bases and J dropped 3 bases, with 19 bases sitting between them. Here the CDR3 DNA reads TGTGCCAGCAGCCGTTCTAGGGCCAGGACGAAAGAGACCCAGTACTTC. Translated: CASSRSRARTKETQYF.

The CDR3 region is CASSVSGATDTQYF. In DNA, the CDR3 is TGTGCCAGCAGCGTCTCAGGGGCGACAGATACGCAGTATTTT. V and J are TRBV9 and TRBJ2-3, with D perhaps matching TRBD1 (6 bases). The V and J ends lost 2 bases and 3 bases respectively, with 10 bases between them. The CDR3 spans 14 residues. Germline V CDR1 and CDR2: SGDLS, YYNGEE.

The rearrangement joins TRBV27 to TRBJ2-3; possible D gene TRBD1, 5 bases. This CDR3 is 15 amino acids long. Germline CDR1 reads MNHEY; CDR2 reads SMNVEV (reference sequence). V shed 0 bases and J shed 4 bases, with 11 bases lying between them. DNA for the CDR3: TGTGCCAGCAGTTTATCGCATCAGGGCTCAGATACGCAGTATTTT. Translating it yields CASSLSHQGSDTQYF.

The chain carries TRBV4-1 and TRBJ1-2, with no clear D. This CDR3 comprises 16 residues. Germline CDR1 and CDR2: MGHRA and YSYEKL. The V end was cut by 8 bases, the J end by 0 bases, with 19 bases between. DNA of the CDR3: TGCGCCAGCGGGATAACCCTCAGCAAAACTAACTATGGCTACACCTTC. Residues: CASGITLSKTNYGYTF.

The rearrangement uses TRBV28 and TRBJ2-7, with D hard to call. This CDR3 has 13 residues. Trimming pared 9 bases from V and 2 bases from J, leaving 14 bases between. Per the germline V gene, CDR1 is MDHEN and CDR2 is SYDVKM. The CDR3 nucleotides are TGTGCCAGTAATAGGCGACTTACCTACGAGCAGTACTTC. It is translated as CASNRRLTYEQYF.

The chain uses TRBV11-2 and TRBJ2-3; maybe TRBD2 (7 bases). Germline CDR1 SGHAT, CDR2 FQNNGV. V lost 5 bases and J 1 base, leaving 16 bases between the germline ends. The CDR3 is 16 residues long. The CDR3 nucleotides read TGTGCCAGCAGCCAACGCGCGGGGGCCCGCACAGATACGCAGTATTTT. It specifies CASSQRAGARTDTQYF.

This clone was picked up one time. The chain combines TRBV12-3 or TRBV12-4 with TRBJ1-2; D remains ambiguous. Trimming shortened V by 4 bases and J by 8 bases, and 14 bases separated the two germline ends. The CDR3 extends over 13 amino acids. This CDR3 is CASSSHPLEGYTF. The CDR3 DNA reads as TGTGCCAGCAGTTCACACCCCCTAGAAGGCTACACCTTC.

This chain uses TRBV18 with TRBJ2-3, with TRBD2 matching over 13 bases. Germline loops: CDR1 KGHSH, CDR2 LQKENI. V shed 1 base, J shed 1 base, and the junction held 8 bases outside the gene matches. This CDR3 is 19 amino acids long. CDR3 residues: CASSPLPSGTSGGTDTQYF. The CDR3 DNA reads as TGTGCCAGCTCACCACTGCCGTCCGGGACTAGCGGGGGCACAGATACGCAGTATTTT.

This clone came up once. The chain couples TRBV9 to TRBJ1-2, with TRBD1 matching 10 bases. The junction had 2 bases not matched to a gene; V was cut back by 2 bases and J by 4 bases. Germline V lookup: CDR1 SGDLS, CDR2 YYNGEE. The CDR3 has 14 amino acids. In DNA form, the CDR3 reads TGTGCCAGCAGCGTGGGACAGGGGTTCTATGGCTACACCTTC. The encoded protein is CASSVGQGFYGYTF.

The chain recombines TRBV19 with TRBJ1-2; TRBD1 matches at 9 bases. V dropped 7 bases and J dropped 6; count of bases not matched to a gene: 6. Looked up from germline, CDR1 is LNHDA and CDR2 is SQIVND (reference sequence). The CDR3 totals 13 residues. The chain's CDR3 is CASTDRGRDGYTF. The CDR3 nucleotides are TGTGCCAGTACGGACAGGGGTCGTGATGGCTACACCTTC. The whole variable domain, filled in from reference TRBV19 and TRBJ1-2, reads DGGITQSPKYLFRKEGQNVTLSCEQNLNHDAMYWYRQDPGQGLRLIYYSQIVNDFQKGDIAEGYSVSREKKESFPLTVTSAQKNPTAFYLCASTDRGRDGYTFGSGTRLTVV.

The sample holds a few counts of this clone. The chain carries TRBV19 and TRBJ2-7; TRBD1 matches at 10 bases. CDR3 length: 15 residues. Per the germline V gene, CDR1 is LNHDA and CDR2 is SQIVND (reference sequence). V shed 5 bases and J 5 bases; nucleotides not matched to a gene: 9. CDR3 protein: CASSEPGQGFDEQYF. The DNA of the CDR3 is TGTGCCAGTAGTGAACCGGGACAGGGGTTCGACGAGCAGTACTTC.

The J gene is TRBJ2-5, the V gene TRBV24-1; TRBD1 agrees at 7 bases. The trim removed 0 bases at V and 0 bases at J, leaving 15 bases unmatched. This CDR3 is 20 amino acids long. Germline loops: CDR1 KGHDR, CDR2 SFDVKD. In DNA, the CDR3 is TGTGCCACCAGTGATTTGGTACCGGGACAGAAAGATCGGTACCAAGAGACCCAGTACTTC. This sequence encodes CATSDLVPGQKDRYQETQYF.

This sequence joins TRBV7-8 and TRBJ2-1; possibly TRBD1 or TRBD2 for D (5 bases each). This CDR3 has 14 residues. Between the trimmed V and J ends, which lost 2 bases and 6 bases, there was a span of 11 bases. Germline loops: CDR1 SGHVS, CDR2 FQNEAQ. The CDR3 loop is CASSLFGGFNEQFF. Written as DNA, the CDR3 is TGTGCCAGCAGCTTATTTGGGGGATTCAATGAGCAGTTCTTC. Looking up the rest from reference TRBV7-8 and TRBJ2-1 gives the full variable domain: GAGVSQSPRYKVAKRGQDVALRCDPISGHVSLFWYQQALGQGPEFLTYFQNEAQLDKSGLPSDRFFAERPEGSVSTLKIQRTQQEDSAVYLCASSLFGGFNEQFFGPGTRLTVL.

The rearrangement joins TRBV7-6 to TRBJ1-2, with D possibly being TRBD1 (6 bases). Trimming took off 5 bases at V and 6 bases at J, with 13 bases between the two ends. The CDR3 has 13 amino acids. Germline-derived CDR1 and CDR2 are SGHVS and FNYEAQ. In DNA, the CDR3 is TGTGCCAGCAGCGCCCTTAAGGGGGATGGCTACACCTTC. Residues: CASSALKGDGYTF. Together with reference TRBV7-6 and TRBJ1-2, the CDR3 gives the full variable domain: GAGVSQSPRYKVTKRGQDVALRCDPISGHVSLYWYRQALGQGPEFLTYFNYEAQQDKSGLPNDRFSAERPEGSISTLTIQRTEQRDSAMYRCASSALKGDGYTFGSGTRLTVV.